A single sample is the source of the 15 T cell receptor beta chains below, sequenced in a study of blood T cell repertoires in COVID-19. Measured with immunoSEQ multiplex PCR; TCRdb has only the in-frame clones, and not every one. The sample consists of a few hundred thousand clones, about 86% of them appearing once. The sequencing input was peripheral blood. These receptors were obtained from a woman aged 60 to 75 with COVID-19, enrolled during active disease.

The chain couples TRBV5-4 to TRBJ2-7; weak D call: TRBD1 (6 bases). CDR1 SGHNT and CDR2 YYREEE come from the germline V gene (reference sequence). V lost 2 bases and J 2 bases, leaving 14 bases between the germline ends. This CDR3 spans 15 amino acids. The CDR3 sequence: CASSLTGTSTYEQYF. The CDR3 region has the DNA TGTGCCAGCAGCTTAACCGGGACATCGACCTACGAGCAGTACTTC.

The chain recombines TRBV7-9 with TRBJ2-7; 9 bases line up with TRBD1. CDR3 size: 16 residues. Germline values: CDR1 SEHNR, CDR2 FQNEAQ (reference sequence). With 6 bases clipped from V and 2 bases from J, the junction kept 11 bases outside the gene matches. The CDR3 DNA sequence: TGTGCCAGCAGTCGTTCAAGTGGGACAGGGACCTACGAGCAGTACTTC. Translating gives CASSRSSGTGTYEQYF.

This chain joins TRBV5-1 and TRBJ1-3; tentatively, D is TRBD1 (6 bases). Germline V gene lookup returns CDR1 SGHRS and CDR2 YFSETQ. This CDR3 has 14 amino acids. The V and J ends lost 2 bases and 4 bases respectively, with 10 bases between them. CDR3 DNA sequence: TGCGCCAGCAGCTTCAGGGGTGAGGGAAACACCATATATTTT. Amino acids: CASSFRGEGNTIYF.

In this sample, this clone turned up once. The V call is TRBV7-3, the J call TRBJ2-7; 7 positions agree with TRBD1. Trimming took 5 bases from V and 0 from J; bases not matched to a gene: 7. The CDR3 spans 15 residues. The V gene's germline CDR1 is SGHTA and CDR2 FQGTGA. Here the CDR3 reads CASSAQTGFSYEQYF. The CDR3, as DNA: TGTGCCAGCAGCGCCCAGACAGGGTTCTCCTACGAGCAGTACTTC.

The chain carries TRBV30 and TRBJ2-7; TRBD1 agrees at 7 bases. The V segment lost 4 bases and the J segment 1 base; nucleotides outside the gene matches: 10. Looked up from germline, CDR1 is GTSNPN and CDR2 is SVGIG (reference sequence). The CDR3 totals 15 residues. Here the CDR3 DNA reads TGTGCCTGGAACCCCCCCGACAGGGCGTCCTACGAGCAGTACTTC. Its protein is CAWNPPDRASYEQYF.

The rearrangement links TRBV19 to TRBJ2-5; 8 nucleotides agree with TRBD1. The CDR3 totals 14 residues. CDR1 and CDR2 (germline): LNHDA, SQIVND (reference sequence). With V trimmed by 7 bases and J by 1 base, 5 bases remained unmatched. CDR3 region: CASNKGQAQETQYF. CDR3 DNA: TGTGCCAGTAACAAGGGACAGGCCCAAGAGACCCAGTACTTC.

The chain links TRBV12-5 to TRBJ1-2; no clear D gene. From germline, CDR1 is LGHNT and CDR2 FRNRAP. This CDR3 has 13 residues. Trimming removed 2 bases at V and 3 bases at J, with 7 bases between. CDR3 bases: TGTGCTAGTGGTTTGACAACCGACTATGGCTACACCTTC. Protein product: CASGLTTDYGYTF.

The chain has TRBV5-1 and TRBJ2-1, with TRBD2 matching over 8 bases. Looked up from germline, CDR1 is SGHRS and CDR2 is YFSETQ. CDR3 length equals 16 residues. With V trimmed by 0 bases and J by 7 bases, 9 bases remained unmatched. The DNA for the CDR3 is TGCGCCAGCAGCTTGGAACCCCGGGGGGGCAATAATGAGCAGTTCTTC. This encodes CASSLEPRGGNNEQFF.

The rearrangement joins TRBV6-6 to TRBJ1-1; D is perhaps TRBD1 (5 bases). The V gene lost 2 bases and the J gene lost 8 bases, with 12 bases spanning the gap. Germline CDR1 reads MNHNY; CDR2 reads SVGAGI (reference sequence). The CDR3 extends over 13 amino acids. CDR3 amino acids: CASSYPQKGEAFF. In nucleotides, the CDR3 is TGTGCCAGCAGTTACCCACAGAAGGGGGAAGCTTTCTTT.

In the case of this clone: The same CDR3 also results from other DNA sequences found in this sample. The V gene is TRBV9, the J gene TRBJ1-5; D is undetermined. Trimming shortened V by 0 bases and J by 2 bases, and 6 bases separated the two germline ends. This CDR3 has 14 amino acids. Looked up from germline, CDR1 is SGDLS and CDR2 is YYNGEE. The CDR3 reads CASSVGGGNQPQHF. CDR3 DNA: TGTGCCAGCAGCGTAGGTGGAGGCAATCAGCCCCAGCATTTT.

This clone showed up just once. The genes are TRBV30 and TRBJ1-2; D perhaps matches TRBD1 (6 bases). Trimming stripped 0 bases from V and 4 bases from J, with 12 bases between. Germline values: CDR1 GTSNPN, CDR2 SVGIG (reference sequence). The CDR3 length is 14 residues. CDR3 nucleotides: TGTGCCTGGAGTGTAGCTGGGACACTCTATGGCTACACCTTC. Its translation: CAWSVAGTLYGYTF.

The rearrangement joins TRBV6-5 to TRBJ1-1; 7 nucleotides match TRBD1. The germline gives CDR1 MNHEY, CDR2 SVGAGI. The CDR3 totals 14 residues. The trim removed 6 bases at V and 6 bases at J, leaving 10 bases unmatched. The CDR3 bases are TGTGCCAGCAGAATGACAGGGCCCTCCCCTGAAGCTTTCTTT. Translated, it gives CASRMTGPSPEAFF.

The V and J genes are TRBV7-2 and TRBJ2-3; D may be TRBD1 (6 bases). The V gene's germline CDR1 is SGHTA and CDR2 FQGNSA. The length of the CDR3 is 15 residues. V dropped 5 bases and J dropped 3 bases, with 15 bases sitting between them. The CDR3 is CASSMTGRGTDTQYF. The CDR3 DNA reads TGTGCCAGCAGCATGACAGGCCGGGGTACAGATACGCAGTATTTT.

The V call is TRBV27, the J call TRBJ1-6; TRBD1 matches 8 bases. Looked up from germline, CDR1 is MNHEY and CDR2 is SMNVEV (reference sequence). The junction had 6 bases not matched to a gene; V was cut back by 5 bases and J by 9 bases. This CDR3 comprises 14 residues. The CDR3 spells CASSLTGAGSPLHF. The CDR3, as DNA: TGTGCCAGCAGTCTGACAGGGGCAGGTTCACCCCTCCACTTT.

This clone was detected once. The J gene is TRBJ2-4, the V gene TRBV5-1; possible D gene TRBD2, 7 bases. Germline CDR1 is SGHRS and CDR2 is YFSETQ. Trimming pared 1 base from V and 8 bases from J, leaving 13 bases between. The CDR3 covers 14 residues. This CDR3 reads CASSLNRAGDIQYF. CDR3 DNA: TGCGCCAGCAGCTTGAACAGGGCGGGGGACATTCAGTACTTC.